This T cell receptor (beta chain) is from a study of blood T cells in healthy people across ages (dated by TCRdb to the mid-2010s). For context, the study as a whole: In model experiments, template switching captured about one uniquely barcoded TCR beta cDNA molecule for every two T cells. The study measured age-related changes in TCR beta repertoire diversity using deep sequencing normalized with unique cDNA molecular identifiers. The study analyzed two additional independent replicas of 1 million unique cDNA reads from the same blood draw for two donors, one aged 18 to 30 and one aged 80 or older. To avoid experimental bias, donors of different ages were distributed randomly across sequencing lanes. The donors were divided into four age groups: young (average around 17 years), middle-aged (roughly 42), aged (about 56) and long-lived (nearly 85).

Its CDR3 holds 17 amino acids, cysteine through phenylalanine. Only the CDR3 DNA stays, 51 bases, in frame from base 1. From the germline V gene, CDR1 is MNHEY and CDR2 is SVGAGI. V ends up 0 bases short and J 4 bases short, with an unmatched junction base count of 5. Beyond this particular receptor, the publication reports: Observed TCR beta diversity per million T cells fell roughly linearly with age, and a significant reduction was already apparent by age roughly 41. Estimates of total diversity based on one million sequenced T cells were considered lower bounds and underestimates. A strong correlation was found between observed TCR beta diversity and the percentage of naive T cells measured by flow cytometry. Compared with the aged group, more naive CD4+ T cells, fewer expanded clones and increased TCR diversity were shown by the long-lived group, suggesting age selection. Because profiling used bulk unsorted PBMCs, naive and antigen-experienced compartments could not be compared conclusively. Because donor CMV infection status was unknown, age-related changes in expanded clonotypes were potentially confounded.

This clonotype was detected many times. The antigen it binds to is not known. The sample holds no much larger clone one base away, and base qualities are not on file. The library was prepared using 5' RACE. These reads were obtained on an Illumina HiSeq 2500. The second PCR ran for about 7 to 11 cycles and used a J-beta primer mix along with a sample-barcoded 5' primer. A template-switch 5' adaptor carrying 12 random nucleotides introduced a unique molecular identifier onto each TCR beta cDNA molecule. Each sample yielded at least 2.5 million CDR3-containing paired-end reads. All of the RNA was converted into first-strand cDNA using the Mint cDNA synthesis kit, with a TRBC-specific oligonucleotide serving as the primer. After uracil-DNA glycosylase treatment, a first 18-cycle PCR used universal primers M1SS and BC2_uni_R on all cDNA. The study's processing was this. For normalization, 1 million high-quality reads were randomly selected from each sample, with every read carrying a distinct molecular identifier. Instead of being binned into consensus sequences, reads with shared molecular identifiers were discarded. MiTCR, set to a Q25 quality threshold and the strictest error-elimination algorithm, was used for CDR3 identification, clonotype clustering and error correction. A nonparametric unseen species model with Euler transformation was used to estimate lower-bound total TCR beta diversity. TCRdb applied fastp at Q25 and MiXCR to the public reads, then kept only in-frame beta chains. All rows with the same CDR3 protein become a single entry with the most common DNA and genes. The authors' filters were not applied to this entry. Recorded for this sample are hundreds of thousands of distinct CDR3 sequences; around 26% of them occurred a single time. Roughly a sixth of the sample is in the top ten clones.

The donors were 40 or so Caucasian individuals from Russia, aged roughly 6 to 100 years, who were systemically healthy. Each donor gave 8 to 10 milliliters of peripheral blood, drawn into EDTA-treated Vacutainer tubes. PBMCs were isolated by Ficoll-Paque density-gradient centrifugation, with at least 7 million obtained per sample. Trizol reagent was used to extract total RNA from the PBMCs, yielding at least 5 micrograms per sample. For every donor, flow cytometry on a PBMC aliquot measured the percentage of naive CD45RAhigh/CD27high T cells. The material sequenced was blood. This receptor was identified in a woman older than 75 in good health. Rearrangement joined TRBV6-5 to TRBJ1-6; 8 central bases correspond to TRBD1. The CDR3 reads CASSYSFRQGYNSPLHF. The nucleotide sequence is given as TGTGCCAGCAGTTACTCATTCCGACAGGGGTATAATTCACCCCTCCACTTT.